Each of the 8 T cell receptor beta chains below was sequenced from the same sample in a study of shared clonotypes between healthy human individuals. CD45RO-negative, CCR7-positively selected cells formed the naive CD8 fraction, excluding terminally differentiated effector memory CD45RA+ cells. The repertoire was sequenced with immunoSEQ multiplex PCR; TCRdb's copy has only in-frame clones and lacks some. The repertoire has about 2.1 million clones, 93% of them found once; the top ten carry less than 2%. What was sequenced was naive CD8+ T cells from PBMCs. These receptors all come from a man between 18 and 29 years old in good health. Some clones in this sample may be carry-over from other donors' samples.

The chain recombines TRBV7-9 with TRBJ2-7, with 7 bases identical to TRBD2. The ends lost 5 bases at V and 4 bases at J; junction bases unmatched: 11. Germline CDR1 and CDR2: SEHNR and FQNEAQ (reference sequence). The CDR3 runs 15 residues. This CDR3 reads CASSHYAGDRYEQYF. CDR3 nucleotide sequence: TGTGCCAGCAGCCATTACGCGGGAGACCGTTACGAGCAGTACTTC.

The chain joins TRBV5-6 to TRBJ2-7; possibly TRBD2 for D (5 bases). Trimming removed 1 base from V and 3 bases from J, with 14 bases in between. The germline V gene has CDR1 SGHDT and CDR2 YYEEEE. There are 15 residues in the CDR3. The CDR3 reads CASSLRGSLYYEQYF. The CDR3 region has the DNA TGTGCCAGCAGCTTGCGGGGATCCCTCTACTACGAGCAGTACTTC.

This chain joins TRBV28 and TRBJ2-7; 11 bases align to TRBD1. The germline CDR1 and CDR2 sequences are MDHEN and SYDVKM. CDR3 length: 17 amino acids. V was pared by 2 bases and J by 0 bases, with 6 bases of the junction left unmatched. The CDR3, as DNA: TGTGCCAGCAGTTTAGAGGGACAGGGGGTAAGCTCCTACGAGCAGTACTTC. Its translation is CASSLEGQGVSSYEQYF.

The CDR3 spells CASSLQNRDEAFF. As DNA, the CDR3 is TGTGCCAGCAGCTTACAAAACAGGGATGAAGCTTTCTTT. This chain connects TRBV7-3 to TRBJ1-1, with D possibly being TRBD1 (6 bases). Trimming stripped 2 bases from V and 7 bases from J, with 11 bases between. CDR3 length: 13 residues. Germline V gene sequence: CDR1 SGHTA, CDR2 FQGTGA.

The chain links TRBV7-9 to TRBJ2-7; D gene uncertain. CDR3 length equals 15 residues. V was cut by 2 bases and J by 3 bases, with 14 bases left in between. Germline lookup yields CDR1 SEHNR and CDR2 FQNEAQ (reference sequence). The CDR3 bases are TGTGCCAGCAGCTTACCCCCCGGAACCTTCTACGAGCAGTACTTC. This gives the protein CASSLPPGTFYEQYF.

The gene calls are TRBV19 and TRBJ2-1; 14 positions agree with TRBD2. This CDR3 is built from 15 residues. V lost 6 bases and J lost 6; bases outside the gene matches: 4. CDR1 is LNHDA and CDR2 is SQIVND in the germline V gene (reference sequence). The CDR3 here is CASSTGTSGGNEQFF. The CDR3 DNA is TGTGCCAGTAGCACCGGGACTAGCGGGGGCAATGAGCAGTTCTTC.

The genes are TRBV4-1 and TRBJ2-7; D gene uncertain. The CDR3 runs to 14 residues. V was shortened by 4 bases and J by 3 bases, with 13 bases between the two germline ends. Germline V gives CDR1 MGHRA, CDR2 YSYEKL. The CDR3, as DNA: TGCGCCAGCAGCCTTCCTCGGCGGAGCTACGAGCAGTACTTC. Its translation: CASSLPRRSYEQYF.

This chain uses TRBV4-1 with TRBJ2-3; D might be TRBD2 (6 bases). The germline V gene encodes CDR1 MGHRA and CDR2 YSYEKL. V lost 1 base, J lost 2 bases, and 10 bases lay in between. The CDR3 covers 15 residues. Here the CDR3 reads CASSQVLAFTDTQYF. In nucleotides, the CDR3 is TGCGCCAGCAGCCAAGTACTAGCCTTCACAGATACGCAGTATTTT.